A single sample is the source of the 19 T cell receptor beta chains below, sequenced in a study of blood T cell repertoires in COVID-19. Produced via immunoSEQ multiplex PCR; TCRdb's table is partial and in-frame only. The sample lists 40,000 or so clones; about nine tenths were seen once. The source material was peripheral blood. These receptors were collected from a human donor in a cohort sampled during active COVID-19.

The rearrangement joins TRBV4-2 to TRBJ1-1; D remains unclear. V lost 0 bases and J 1 base, leaving 6 bases between the germline ends. The CDR3 runs 14 residues. Germline V CDR1 and CDR2: LGHNA, YNFKEQ. CDR3 amino acids: CASSQDGGNTEAFF. In DNA form, the CDR3 reads TGTGCCAGCAGCCAAGATGGAGGGAACACTGAAGCTTTCTTT.

The chain joins TRBV5-6 to TRBJ1-1; D might be TRBD1 (6 bases). Germline V gene lookup returns CDR1 SGHDT and CDR2 YYEEEE. Trimming shortened V by 0 bases and J by 4 bases, and 16 bases separated the two germline ends. The CDR3 extends over 16 amino acids. For the CDR3, the DNA is TGTGCCAGCAGCTTGGGAGAGTTTTTCAGGGGCACTGAAGCTTTCTTT. Translated, it gives CASSLGEFFRGTEAFF.

The genes are TRBV7-9 and TRBJ2-7; 9 bases are a match to TRBD1. Trimming took 0 bases from V and 4 from J; bases not matched to a gene: 4. Looked up from germline, CDR1 is SEHNR and CDR2 is FQNEAQ (reference sequence). The CDR3 is 15 residues long. The CDR3 DNA reads TGTGCCAGCAGCTTAGCGGGACAGGGAACGTACGAGCAGTACTTC. Encoded protein: CASSLAGQGTYEQYF.

CDR3 protein: CASSLQGFSEAFF. Here the CDR3 DNA reads TGTGCCAGCAGTCTACAGGGATTTAGTGAAGCTTTCTTT. This sequence joins TRBV12-3 or TRBV12-4 and TRBJ1-1; D perhaps matches TRBD1 (6 bases). The length of the CDR3 is 13 residues. V gave up 5 bases and J gave up 7 bases, with 14 bases separating them.

The genes are TRBV7-2 and TRBJ1-1; 8 bases line up with TRBD1. Unmatched junction bases numbered 9, after V lost 5 bases and J lost 4 bases. The length of the CDR3 is 15 residues. Germline loops: CDR1 SGHTA, CDR2 FQGNSA. The CDR3: CASSPSADRVTEAFF. CDR3 DNA sequence: TGTGCCAGCAGCCCGAGCGCGGACAGGGTCACTGAAGCTTTCTTT.

The CDR3 sequence is CASRPGQDRWVEQYF. Written as DNA, the CDR3 is TGTGCCAGCAGGCCGGGACAGGACCGGTGGGTCGAGCAGTACTTC. The rearrangement uses TRBV6-5 and TRBJ2-7, with 8 bases fitting TRBD1. Looked up from germline, CDR1 is MNHEY and CDR2 is SVGAGI. The CDR3 runs 15 residues. V was clipped by 6 bases and J by 6 bases; unmatched bases: 13.

This clone was seen only once. This chain links TRBV12-3 or TRBV12-4 with TRBJ2-7, with D perhaps TRBD2 (5 bases). The V and J ends lost 5 bases and 2 bases respectively, with 10 bases between them. There are 13 residues in the CDR3. The CDR3 spells CASSLQEAYEQYF. CDR3 bases: TGTGCCAGCAGTCTCCAGGAGGCCTACGAGCAGTACTTC.

This chain connects TRBV11-2 to TRBJ2-7; 14 nucleotides match TRBD2. The V and J ends lost 1 base and 2 bases, in that order; junction bases with no gene match: 7. The germline V gene encodes CDR1 SGHAT and CDR2 FQNNGV. The CDR3 length is 18 residues. The DNA for the CDR3 is TGTGCCAGCAGCTTAGGAACGGGACTAGCGGGGGCCACCTACGAGCAGTACTTC. It codes for CASSLGTGLAGATYEQYF.

This sequence joins TRBV19 and TRBJ1-4; 7 bases map to TRBD1. Germline CDR1 is LNHDA and CDR2 is SQIVND (reference sequence). There are 13 residues in the CDR3. J was trimmed by 13 bases and V by 8 bases; bases with no gene match: 13. CDR3 bases: TGTGCCAGTCTGGACAGGACGTCCCGAGGACTGTTTTTT. Translation gives CASLDRTSRGLFF.

The V call is TRBV5-8, the J call TRBJ1-3; D gene uncertain. This CDR3 contains 15 residues. V was cut by 0 bases and J by 0 bases, with 7 bases left in between. Per germline, CDR1 SGHTS and CDR2 YDEGEE. In DNA form, the CDR3 reads TGTGCCAGCAGCTTGGAGAGGATCTCTGGAAACACCATATATTTT. The encoded protein is CASSLERISGNTIYF.

This chain joins TRBV12-2 and TRBJ2-7; the table calls TRBD1, which could not be checked here. TRBV12-2 is a listed pseudogene. The CDR3 contains 16 residues. Here the CDR3 reads CASRLAWVAGLYEQYF. The CDR3 DNA reads TGTGCAAGTCGCTTAGCGTGGGTAGCAGGGCTGTACGAGCAGTACTTC.

The J gene is TRBJ1-5, the V gene TRBV4-1; a weak D match, TRBD1 (6 bases). Germline V gene sequence: CDR1 MGHRA, CDR2 YSYEKL. Trimming left V 1 base short and J 5 bases short, with 12 bases between. This CDR3 has 15 residues. CDR3 DNA sequence: TGCGCCAGCAGCCAAGGGACAGTACCCTATCAGCCCCAGCATTTT. Protein: CASSQGTVPYQPQHF.

The chain couples TRBV7-2 to TRBJ1-6, with TRBD1 matching 7 bases. The CDR3 is made up of 19 amino acids. Germline CDR1 SGHTA, CDR2 FQGNSA. The V segment lost 4 bases and the J segment 7 bases; nucleotides outside the gene matches: 19. The chain's CDR3 is CASSSTTGDRSALNSPLHF. CDR3 DNA: TGTGCCAGCAGCTCGACCACAGGGGACCGATCCGCCCTCAATTCACCCCTCCACTTT.

This chain joins TRBV5-4 and TRBJ1-4; TRBD1 matches at 7 bases. After removal of 4 bases from V and 8 bases from J, the junction contained 17 bases not matched to a gene. Germline CDR1 is SGHNT and CDR2 is YYREEE (reference sequence). The CDR3 totals 17 residues. CDR3 coding DNA: TGTGCCAGCAGCACCGGTGGTACAGGGGCCTTAGGGGAAAAACTGTTTTTT. This encodes CASSTGGTGALGEKLFF.

This clone occurred once. The chain joins TRBV10-2 to TRBJ1-1; D possibly corresponds to TRBD1 (6 bases). Deletions cut 10 bases from V and 12 bases from J, with 18 bases between. Germline loops: CDR1 WSHSY, CDR2 SAAADI. The CDR3 sequence is 11 residues long. In DNA, the CDR3 is TGCGCCACCCGGGGGGGGGCGCAAACTTTCTTT. Translating gives CATRGGAQTFF.

This clone was detected only once. This chain uses TRBV6-5 with TRBJ1-2; a weak D match, TRBD1 (5 bases). This CDR3 is built from 13 residues. V was pared by 6 bases and J by 1 base, with 9 bases between. CDR1 MNHEY and CDR2 SVGAGI come from the germline V gene. CDR3 DNA sequence: TGTGCCAGCAGCCGCCAGGGTAACTATGGCTACACCTTC. This codes for CASSRQGNYGYTF.

The chain uses TRBV7-9 and TRBJ1-5; weak D call: TRBD1 (6 bases). Trimming stripped 5 bases from V and 5 bases from J, with 10 bases between. Germline-derived CDR1 and CDR2 are SEHNR and FQNEAQ (reference sequence). CDR3 length: 13 residues. Here the CDR3 DNA reads TGTGCCAGCAGCCCGGACAGTTATCAGCCCCAGCATTTT. Protein product: CASSPDSYQPQHF.

The V call is TRBV12-5, the J call TRBJ2-1; TRBD1 is a possible D gene (5 bases). Germline CDR1 and CDR2: LGHNT and FRNRAP. The V and J ends lost 5 bases and 10 bases respectively, with 9 bases between them. This CDR3 has 11 amino acids. CDR3 region: CASGLQGEQFF. CDR3 coding DNA: TGTGCTAGTGGTCTCCAGGGAGAGCAGTTCTTC.

The V gene is TRBV6-1, the J gene TRBJ1-2, with D possibly being TRBD1 (5 bases). This CDR3 is built from 14 residues. Trimming removed 0 bases from V and 4 bases from J, with 9 bases in between. The germline V gene has CDR1 MNHNS and CDR2 SASEGT. The CDR3 loop is CASSEAQGAYGYTF. Here the CDR3 DNA reads TGTGCCAGCAGTGAAGCGCAAGGGGCCTATGGCTACACCTTC.